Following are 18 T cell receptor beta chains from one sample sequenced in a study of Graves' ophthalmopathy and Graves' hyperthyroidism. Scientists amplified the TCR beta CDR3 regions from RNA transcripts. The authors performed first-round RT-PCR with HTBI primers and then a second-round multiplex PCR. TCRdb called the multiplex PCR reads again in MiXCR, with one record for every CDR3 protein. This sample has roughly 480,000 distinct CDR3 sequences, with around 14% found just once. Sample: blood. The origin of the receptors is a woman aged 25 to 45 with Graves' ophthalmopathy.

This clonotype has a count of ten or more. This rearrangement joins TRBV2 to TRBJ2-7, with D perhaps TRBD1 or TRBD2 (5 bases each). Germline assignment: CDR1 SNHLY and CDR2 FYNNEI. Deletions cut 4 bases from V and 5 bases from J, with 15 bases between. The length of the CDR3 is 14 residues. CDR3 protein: CASSGGIPPDEQYF. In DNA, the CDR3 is TGTGCCAGCAGTGGGGGGATCCCTCCGGACGAGCAGTACTTC. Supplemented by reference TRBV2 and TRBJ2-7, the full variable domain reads EPEVTQTPSHQVTQMGQEVILRCVPISNHLYFYWYRQILGQKVEFLVSFYNNEISEKSEIFDDQFSVERPDGSNFTLKIRSTKLEDSAMYFCASSGGIPPDEQYFGPGTRLTVT.

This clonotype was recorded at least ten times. In nucleotides, the CDR3 is TGTGCCAGCAGCTCTCTTGGAGGCCAAGAGACCCAGTACTTC. Its translation: CASSSLGGQETQYF. This rearrangement joins TRBV6-5 to TRBJ2-5; D is possibly TRBD2 (5 bases). The CDR3 contains 14 residues. V lost 6 bases and J lost 1, with 12 bases in between. CDR1 MNHEY and CDR2 SVGAGI come from the germline V gene.

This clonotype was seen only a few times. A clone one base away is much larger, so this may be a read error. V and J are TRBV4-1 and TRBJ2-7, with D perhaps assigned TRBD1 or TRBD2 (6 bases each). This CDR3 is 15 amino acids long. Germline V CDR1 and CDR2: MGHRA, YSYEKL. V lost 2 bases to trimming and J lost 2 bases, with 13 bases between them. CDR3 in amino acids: CASSQRGDPPYEQYF. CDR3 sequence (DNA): TGCGCCAGCAGCCAAAGGGGGGACCCACCCTACGAGCAGTACTTC.

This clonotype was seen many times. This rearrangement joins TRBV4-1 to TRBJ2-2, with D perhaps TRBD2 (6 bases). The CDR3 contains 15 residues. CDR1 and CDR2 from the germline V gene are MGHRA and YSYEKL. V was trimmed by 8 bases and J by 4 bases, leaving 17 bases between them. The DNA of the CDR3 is TGCGCCAGCCATCCGGGCGGGGAGTTCACCGGGGAGCTGTTTTTT. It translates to CASHPGGEFTGELFF.

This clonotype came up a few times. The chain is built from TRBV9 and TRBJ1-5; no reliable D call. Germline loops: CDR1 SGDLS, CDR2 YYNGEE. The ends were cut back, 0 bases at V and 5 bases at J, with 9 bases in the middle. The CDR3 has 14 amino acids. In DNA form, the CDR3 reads TGTGCCAGCAGCGTAGGAGGTGACGATCAGCCCCAGCATTTT. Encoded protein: CASSVGGDDQPQHF.

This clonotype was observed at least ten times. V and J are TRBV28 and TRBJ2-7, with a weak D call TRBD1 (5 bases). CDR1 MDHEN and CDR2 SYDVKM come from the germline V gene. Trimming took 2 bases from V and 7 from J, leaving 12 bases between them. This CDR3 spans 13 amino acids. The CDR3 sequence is CASSLGRDDEQYF. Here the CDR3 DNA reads TGTGCCAGCAGTTTAGGCAGGGATGATGAGCAGTACTTC.

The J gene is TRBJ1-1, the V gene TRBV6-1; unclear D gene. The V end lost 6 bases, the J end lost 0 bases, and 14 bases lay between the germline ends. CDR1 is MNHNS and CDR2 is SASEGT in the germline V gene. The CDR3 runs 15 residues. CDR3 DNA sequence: TGTGCCAGCAGCCCGGACGGATCCATGAACACTGAAGCTTTCTTT. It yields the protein CASSPDGSMNTEAFF.

The CDR3 DNA is TGCAGTGCTCGCGGTGGTCTGACAGGGGAAGAGACCCAGTACTTC. Protein product: CSARGGLTGEETQYF. This chain links TRBV20-1 with TRBJ2-5, with 8 bases matching TRBD1. Germline V gives CDR1 DFQATT, CDR2 SNEGSKA (reference sequence). The V segment lost 5 bases and the J segment 3 bases; nucleotides outside the gene matches: 11. This CDR3 contains 15 residues.

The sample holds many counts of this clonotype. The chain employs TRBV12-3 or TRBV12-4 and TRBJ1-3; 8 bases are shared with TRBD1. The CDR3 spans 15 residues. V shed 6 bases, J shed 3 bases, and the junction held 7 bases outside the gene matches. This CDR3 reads CASRTDGTGGNTIYF. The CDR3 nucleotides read TGTGCCAGCAGGACCGATGGGACAGGTGGAAACACCATATATTTT.

CDR3 bases: TGTGCCAGCAGCTTGGGCGGGGGCTGGAGGGAGACCCAGTACTTC. Encoded protein: CASSLGGGWRETQYF. The rearrangement links TRBV5-4 to TRBJ2-5, with D possibly being TRBD2 (7 bases). Germline V gene lookup returns CDR1 SGHNT and CDR2 YYREEE (reference sequence). The V and J ends lost 0 bases and 5 bases respectively, with 14 bases between them. The CDR3 sequence is 15 residues long. The complete variable domain, with remaining parts taken from reference TRBV5-4 and TRBJ2-5, reads ETGVTQSPTHLIKTRGQQVTLRCSSQSGHNTVSWYQQALGQGPQFIFQYYREEENGRGNFPPRFSGLQFPNYSSELNVNALELDDSALYLCASSLGGGWRETQYFGPGTRLLVL.

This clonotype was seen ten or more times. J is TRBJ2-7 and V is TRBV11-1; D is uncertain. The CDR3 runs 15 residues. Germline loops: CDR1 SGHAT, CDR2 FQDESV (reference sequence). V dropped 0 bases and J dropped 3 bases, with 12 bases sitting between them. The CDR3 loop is CASSLAGLNVYEQYF. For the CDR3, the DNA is TGTGCCAGCAGCTTAGCTGGTCTGAATGTCTACGAGCAGTACTTC.

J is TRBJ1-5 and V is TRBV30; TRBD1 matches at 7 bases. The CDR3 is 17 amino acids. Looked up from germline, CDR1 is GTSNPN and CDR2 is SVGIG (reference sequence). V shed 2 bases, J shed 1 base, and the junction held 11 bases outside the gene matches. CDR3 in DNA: TGTGCCTGGAGTCACAGGGGAATCAGTAGGAGCAATCAGCCCCAGCATTTT. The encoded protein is CAWSHRGISRSNQPQHF.

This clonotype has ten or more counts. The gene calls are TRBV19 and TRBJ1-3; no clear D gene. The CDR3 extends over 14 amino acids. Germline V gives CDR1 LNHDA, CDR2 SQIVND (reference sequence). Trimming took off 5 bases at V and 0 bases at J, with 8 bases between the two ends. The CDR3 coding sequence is TGTGCCAGTAGTTCGGACCACTCTGGAAACACCATATATTTT. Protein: CASSSDHSGNTIYF. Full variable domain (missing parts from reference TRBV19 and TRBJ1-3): DGGITQSPKYLFRKEGQNVTLSCEQNLNHDAMYWYRQDPGQGLRLIYYSQIVNDFQKGDIAEGYSVSREKKESFPLTVTSAQKNPTAFYLCASSSDHSGNTIYFGEGSWLTVV.

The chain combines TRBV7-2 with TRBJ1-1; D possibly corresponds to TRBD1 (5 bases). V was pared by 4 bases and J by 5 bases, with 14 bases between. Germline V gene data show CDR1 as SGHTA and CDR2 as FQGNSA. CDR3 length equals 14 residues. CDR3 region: CASSWGRVGTEAFF. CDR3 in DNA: TGTGCCAGCAGCTGGGGCAGGGTGGGGACTGAAGCTTTCTTT.

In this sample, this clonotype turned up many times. As DNA, the CDR3 is TGTGCCAGCAGTTCGTACAGGGGAACGTACTACGAGCAGTACTTC. Translation gives CASSSYRGTYYEQYF. The V gene is TRBV28, the J gene TRBJ2-7, with TRBD1 matching 7 bases. The V gene's germline CDR1 is MDHEN and CDR2 SYDVKM. The CDR3 sequence is 15 residues long. J lost 3 bases, V lost 4 bases, and 9 bases had no gene match.

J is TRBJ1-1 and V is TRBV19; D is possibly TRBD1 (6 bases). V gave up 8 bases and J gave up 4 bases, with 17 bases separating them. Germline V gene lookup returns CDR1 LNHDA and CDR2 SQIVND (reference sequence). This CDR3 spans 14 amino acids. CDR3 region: CASDSGESLTEAFF. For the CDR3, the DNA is TGTGCCAGTGATTCAGGGGAGTCGCTCACTGAAGCTTTCTTT.

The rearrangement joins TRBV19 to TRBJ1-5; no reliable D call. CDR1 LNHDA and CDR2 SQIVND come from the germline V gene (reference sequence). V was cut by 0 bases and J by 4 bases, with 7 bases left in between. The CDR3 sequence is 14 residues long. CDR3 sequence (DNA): TGTGCCAGTAGTATAGAGGAAGGGAATCAGCCCCAGCATTTT. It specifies CASSIEEGNQPQHF.

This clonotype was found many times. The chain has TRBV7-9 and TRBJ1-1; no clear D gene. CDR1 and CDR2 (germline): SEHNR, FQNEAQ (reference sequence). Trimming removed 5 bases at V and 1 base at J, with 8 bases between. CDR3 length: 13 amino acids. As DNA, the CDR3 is TGTGCCAGCAGCCGGAACAAGAACACTGAAGCTTTCTTT. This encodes CASSRNKNTEAFF.